The clone carrying this TCR beta chain was counted a few times. At one boundary the junction diverges from the germline segment, which might be a read error. This sample stems from a study of blood T cell repertoires in COVID-19. Study-wide background: COVID-19 samples from acute and convalescent phases originated in the United States, Italy and Spain. The cDNA or gDNA used as material had been derived from T cells, B-cell-depleted T cells, or PBMCs.

In the study's own analysis: Amplified reference gene primers provided the basis for estimating nucleated cell counts. Measured with immunoSEQ multiplex PCR; TCRdb has only the in-frame clones, and not every one. V and J calls and clone size are as listed in that table; D and trimming were resolved from the DNA. The profile shows about 190,000 clones, 84% of them singletons. The length of the CDR3 is 12 residues. The V gene's germline CDR1 is MNHNS and CDR2 SASEGT. This sequence joins TRBV6-1 and TRBJ1-6, with 9 bases aligning to TRBD1. The sample consisted of peripheral blood. The receptor's source is a man aged 25-45 years with active or convalescent COVID-19. The CDR3 nucleotides read TGTGCCAGCAGTGAATCCCGGGACAGGGTCCGGTTT. Protein: CASSESRDRVRF.